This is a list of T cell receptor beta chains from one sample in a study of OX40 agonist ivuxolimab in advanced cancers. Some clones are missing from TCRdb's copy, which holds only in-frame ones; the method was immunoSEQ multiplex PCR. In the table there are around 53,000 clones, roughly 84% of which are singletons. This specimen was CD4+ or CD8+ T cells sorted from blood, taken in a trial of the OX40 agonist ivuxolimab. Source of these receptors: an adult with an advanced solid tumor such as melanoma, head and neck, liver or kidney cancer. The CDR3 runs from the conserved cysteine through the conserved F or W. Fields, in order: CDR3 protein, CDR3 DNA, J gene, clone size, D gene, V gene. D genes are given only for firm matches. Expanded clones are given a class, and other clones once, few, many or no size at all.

CASSLKSSLAGMSAGELFF | TGTGCCAGCAGCTTAAAATCTTCGCTAGCGGGAATGTCGGCCGGGGAGCTGTTTTTT | TRBJ2-2 | once | TRBD2 | TRBV7-2
CASSVVQGTNTEAFF | TGTGCCAGCAGCGTAGTTCAGGGGACGAACACTGAAGCTTTCTTT | TRBJ1-1 | NA | NA | TRBV9
CASSIRDAALGGANVLTF | TGTGCCAGTAGTATCCGGGACGCCGCCTTAGGAGGGGCCAACGTCCTGACTTTC | TRBJ2-6 | NA | NA | TRBV19
CAWTTPLTGQETQYF | TGTGCCTGGACCACTCCCCTGACAGGACAAGAGACCCAGTACTTC | TRBJ2-5 | NA | NA | TRBV30
CASSPNPGGRHTGELFF | TGTGCCAGCAGTCCAAACCCGGGGGGCCGGCACACCGGGGAGCTGTTTTTT | TRBJ2-2 | NA | NA | TRBV7-3
CASRSSGSRMNEQFF | TGTGCCAGCAGATCTAGCGGGAGCCGGATGAATGAGCAGTTCTTC | TRBJ2-1 | once | TRBD2 | TRBV5-8
CAWSTGTGANVLTF | TGTGCCTGGAGTACAGGGACCGGGGCCAACGTCCTGACTTTC | TRBJ2-6 | NA | NA | TRBV30
CASSVDRGGRGYTF | TGCGCCAGCAGTGTGGACAGGGGCGGCAGGGGCTACACCTTC | TRBJ1-2 | NA | TRBD1 | TRBV10-2
CASTQTGTAYGYTF | TGTGCCAGCACCCAGACCGGGACCGCATATGGCTACACCTTC | TRBJ1-2 | NA | NA | TRBV25-1
CASSLGQVGTDTQYF | TGCGCCAGCAGCTTAGGACAGGTCGGCACAGATACGCAGTATTTT | TRBJ2-3 | NA | TRBD1 | TRBV5-1
CASSLVGQGPYNEQFF | TGTGCCAGCAGCTTAGTAGGTCAGGGCCCCTACAATGAGCAGTTCTTC | TRBJ2-1 | NA | NA | TRBV7-6
CAWSHLTGTYGYTF | TGTGCCTGGAGTCACCTCACCGGGACCTATGGCTACACCTTC | TRBJ1-2 | NA | NA | TRBV30
CASSGRDTNTYEQYF | TGTGCCAGTAGTGGCCGGGACACGAATACCTACGAGCAGTACTTC | TRBJ2-7 | NA | NA | TRBV19
CASSSEYSNQPQHF | TGTGCCAGCAGTAGCGAGTATAGCAATCAGCCCCAGCATTTT | TRBJ1-5 | NA | NA | TRBV6-6
CASGSYEQYF | TGTGCCAGCGGATCCTACGAGCAGTACTTC | TRBJ2-7 | NA | NA | TRBV6-6
CASNQPGQGNEQYF | TGTGCCAGTAACCAACCGGGACAGGGTAACGAGCAGTACTTC | TRBJ2-7 | NA | TRBD1 | TRBV19
CASSRDRATTEAFF | TGCGCCAGCAGCAGGGACAGGGCGACCACTGAAGCTTTCTTT | TRBJ1-1 | NA | TRBD1 | TRBV5-1
CSVRGVYEQYF | TGCAGCGTCAGGGGAGTTTACGAGCAGTACTTC | TRBJ2-7 | once | NA | TRBV29-1
CASSLVRDRGFGKLFF | TGTGCCAGCAGCTTGGTACGGGACAGGGGGTTCGGGAAACTGTTTTTT | TRBJ1-4 | NA | TRBD1 | TRBV5-6
CASSYWQGNEQFF | TGTGCCAGCAGTTACTGGCAGGGTAATGAGCAGTTCTTC | TRBJ2-1 | NA | NA | TRBV6-5
CASTQLNSPLHF | TGTGCCAGCACACAGCTCAATTCACCCCTCCACTTT | TRBJ1-6 | NA | NA | TRBV2
CASGGGYGYTF | TGTGCCAGCGGTGGGGGCTATGGCTACACCTTC | TRBJ1-2 | few | NA | TRBV11-2
CASRRQITGELFF | TGCGCCAGCAGAAGGCAAATCACCGGGGAGCTGTTTTTT | TRBJ2-2 | NA | NA | TRBV5-1
CASSQERTVTYEQYF | TGTGCCAGCAGCCAAGAACGGACAGTAACCTACGAGCAGTACTTC | TRBJ2-7 | NA | NA | TRBV4-2
CASSPIWGQGAENIQYF | TGTGCCAGCTCACCGATTTGGGGACAGGGGGCGGAAAACATTCAGTACTTC | TRBJ2-4 | NA | TRBD1 | TRBV18
CASSARAGGGYNEQFF | TGTGCCAGCAGCGCTAGGGCAGGGGGTGGGTACAATGAGCAGTTCTTC | TRBJ2-1 | few | TRBD1 | TRBV5-5
CASTRTRETQYF | TGTGCCAGCACCAGGACTAGAGAGACCCAGTACTTC | TRBJ2-5 | NA | TRBD2 | TRBV2
CASSLRGQAQEKLFF | TGTGCCAGCAGCTTAAGAGGGCAGGCCCAGGAAAAACTGTTTTTT | TRBJ1-4 | NA | NA | TRBV5-6
CASSLGQSNTEAFF | TGCGCCAGCAGCTTGGGGCAGTCGAACACTGAAGCTTTCTTT | TRBJ1-1 | NA | NA | TRBV5-1
CASSFPASSYNEQFF | TGTGCCAGCAGTTTCCCGGCTAGCTCCTACAATGAGCAGTTCTTC | TRBJ2-1 | once | NA | TRBV27
CASSLGGLAGEQFF | TGCGCCAGCAGCTTGGGAGGACTAGCCGGTGAGCAGTTCTTC | TRBJ2-1 | NA | TRBD2 | TRBV5-1
CASREKTGHVGELFF | TGTGCCAGTCGGGAAAAAACAGGGCATGTCGGGGAGCTGTTTTTT | TRBJ2-2 | NA | NA | TRBV7-2
CASSFESDTQYF | TGCGCCAGCAGCTTCGAATCAGATACGCAGTATTTT | TRBJ2-3 | NA | NA | TRBV5-1
CASRKEGGDYGYTF | TGTGCCAGTAGGAAGGAGGGGGGCGACTATGGCTACACCTTC | TRBJ1-2 | NA | NA | TRBV19
CAWRITGWTGESEAFF | TGTGCCTGGCGAATAACCGGATGGACAGGGGAATCTGAAGCTTTCTTT | TRBJ1-1 | few | TRBD1 | TRBV30
CASSENFNEQFF | TGTGCCAGCAGTGAAAATTTCAATGAGCAGTTCTTC | TRBJ2-1 | NA | NA | TRBV2
CASSWGGQAYEQYF | TGTGCCAGCAGTTGGGGCGGGCAAGCCTACGAGCAGTACTTC | TRBJ2-7 | NA | NA | TRBV27
CASGPGPSNTEAFF | TGCGCCAGCGGACCGGGACCATCGAACACTGAAGCTTTCTTT | TRBJ1-1 | once | NA | TRBV5-1
CASSEFYVSDTQYF | TGTGCCAGCAGTGAATTCTATGTCTCAGATACGCAGTATTTT | TRBJ2-3 | once | NA | TRBV25-1
CASNRDREAYEQYF | TGTGCCAGCAACAGGGACAGGGAGGCCTACGAGCAGTACTTC | TRBJ2-7 | NA | TRBD1 | TRBV6-1
CASSRSGTSGGGITDTQYF | TGTGCCAGCAGCCGATCCGGGACTAGCGGGGGCGGTATCACAGATACGCAGTATTTT | TRBJ2-3 | NA | TRBD2 | TRBV4-2
CASSPPGGTEAFF | TGTGCTAGCAGCCCCCCTGGGGGCACTGAAGCTTTCTTT | TRBJ1-1 | NA | NA | TRBV7-7
CASTSQGRSEKLFF | TGTGCCAGCACGTCTCAGGGAAGAAGTGAAAAACTGTTTTTT | TRBJ1-4 | NA | NA | TRBV6-6
CASSRGAGEGSYEQYF | TGTGCCAGTAGTCGGGGAGCGGGAGAGGGCTCCTACGAGCAGTACTTC | TRBJ2-7 | NA | TRBD2 | TRBV19
CASSQGRVGEQFF | TGTGCCAGCAGCCAAGGCAGGGTGGGTGAGCAGTTCTTC | TRBJ2-1 | NA | NA | TRBV4-2
CASSFSGTEAFF | TGTGCCAGCAGCTTTTCCGGCACTGAAGCTTTCTTT | TRBJ1-1 | NA | NA | TRBV7-6
CATSRGASGGANVLTF | TGTGCCACCAGCAGAGGGGCAAGCGGAGGGGCCAACGTCCTGACTTTC | TRBJ2-6 | NA | NA | TRBV15
CASGPGDQETQYF | TGTGCCAGCGGACCGGGGGACCAAGAGACCCAGTACTTC | TRBJ2-5 | once | NA | TRBV6-1
CASSLRGRGELFF | TGTGCCAGCAGCTTAAGGGGCAGAGGGGAGCTGTTTTTT | TRBJ2-2 | NA | NA | TRBV5-6
CSVREGRWDGYTF | TGCAGCGTGAGGGAGGGTAGGTGGGATGGCTACACCTTC | TRBJ1-2 | NA | NA | TRBV29-1
CASSIARGSNEKLFF | TGTGCCAGTAGTATAGCTAGGGGATCTAATGAAAAACTGTTTTTT | TRBJ1-4 | NA | NA | TRBV19
CASSLAGATYEQYF | TGTGCCAGCAGTCTAGCGGGGGCGACGTACGAGCAGTACTTC | TRBJ2-7 | NA | TRBD2 | TRBV7-3
CASSGQGLFLNTEAFF | TGTGCCAGCAGCGGGCAGGGATTATTCCTGAACACTGAAGCTTTCTTT | TRBJ1-1 | once | NA | TRBV5-5
CASSERGRSQPQHF | TGTGCCAGCAGCGAAAGGGGTAGGAGTCAGCCCCAGCATTTT | TRBJ1-5 | NA | NA | TRBV5-6
CASSQGGGKGEQFF | TGTGCCAGCAGCCAGGGAGGGGGTAAGGGTGAGCAGTTCTTC | TRBJ2-1 | NA | NA | TRBV7-2